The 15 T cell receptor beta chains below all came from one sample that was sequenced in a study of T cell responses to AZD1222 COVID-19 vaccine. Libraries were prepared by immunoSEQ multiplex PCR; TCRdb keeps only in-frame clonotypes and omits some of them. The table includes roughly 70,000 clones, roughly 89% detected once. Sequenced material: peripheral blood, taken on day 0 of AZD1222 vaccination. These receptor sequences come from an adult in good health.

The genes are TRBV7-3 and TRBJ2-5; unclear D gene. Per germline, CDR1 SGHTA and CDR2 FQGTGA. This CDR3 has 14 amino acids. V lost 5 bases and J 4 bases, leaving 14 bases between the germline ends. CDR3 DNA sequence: TGTGCCAGCAGCCCCCAAGGGCGAGGAGAGACCCAGTACTTC. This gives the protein CASSPQGRGETQYF.

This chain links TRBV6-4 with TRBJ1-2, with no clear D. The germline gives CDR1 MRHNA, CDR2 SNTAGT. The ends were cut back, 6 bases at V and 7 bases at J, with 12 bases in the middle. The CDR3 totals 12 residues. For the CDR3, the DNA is TGTGCCAGCAGCTGGATTGACTTTGGCTACACCTTC. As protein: CASSWIDFGYTF.

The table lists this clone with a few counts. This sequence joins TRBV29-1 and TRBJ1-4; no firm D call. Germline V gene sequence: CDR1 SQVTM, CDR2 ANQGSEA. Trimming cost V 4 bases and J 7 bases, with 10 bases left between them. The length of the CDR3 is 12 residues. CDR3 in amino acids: CSVAGRSEKLFF. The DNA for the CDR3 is TGCAGCGTTGCTGGGAGGAGTGAAAAACTGTTTTTT.

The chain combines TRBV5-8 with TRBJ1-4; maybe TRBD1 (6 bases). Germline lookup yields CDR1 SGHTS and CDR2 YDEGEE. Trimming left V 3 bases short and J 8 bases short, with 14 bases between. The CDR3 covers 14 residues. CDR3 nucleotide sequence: TGTGCCAGCAGCTCTGGGACATCAGGGGAAAAACTGTTTTTT. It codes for CASSSGTSGEKLFF.

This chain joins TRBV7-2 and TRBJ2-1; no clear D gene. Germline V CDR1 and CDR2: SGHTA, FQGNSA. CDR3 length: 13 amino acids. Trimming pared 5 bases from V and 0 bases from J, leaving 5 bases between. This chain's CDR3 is CASSLYSYNEQFF. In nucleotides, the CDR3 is TGTGCCAGCAGCCTCTACTCCTACAATGAGCAGTTCTTC.

This chain's CDR3 is CASSFGGGVSTDTQYF. CDR3 sequence (DNA): TGTGCCAGCAGTTTTGGGGGCGGCGTAAGCACAGATACGCAGTATTTT. V gene TRBV11-1 combines with J gene TRBJ2-3, with D possibly being TRBD1 (6 bases). There are 16 residues in the CDR3. V lost 6 bases and J 0 bases, leaving 16 bases between the germline ends. Germline CDR1 reads SGHAT; CDR2 reads FQDESV (reference sequence).

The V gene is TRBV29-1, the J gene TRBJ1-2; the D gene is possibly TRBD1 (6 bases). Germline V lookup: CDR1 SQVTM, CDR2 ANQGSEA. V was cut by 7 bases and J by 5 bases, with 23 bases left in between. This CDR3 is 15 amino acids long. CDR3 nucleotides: TGCAGCGCCGGGGCACAGGGACCGGGGCTTTATGGCTACACCTTC. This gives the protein CSAGAQGPGLYGYTF.

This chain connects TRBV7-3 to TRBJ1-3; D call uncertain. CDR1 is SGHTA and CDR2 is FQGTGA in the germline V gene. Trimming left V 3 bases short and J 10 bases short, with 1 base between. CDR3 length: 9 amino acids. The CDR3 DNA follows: TGTGCCAGCAGCTTTACCATATATTTT. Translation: CASSFTIYF.

The CDR3 region has the DNA TGTGCCACCAGTGCCCAAGGAGAGAAAGGCTACACCTTC. It codes for CATSAQGEKGYTF. The V and J genes are TRBV24-1 and TRBJ1-2; no firm D call. The CDR3 consists of 13 residues. Germline loops: CDR1 KGHDR, CDR2 SFDVKD. The V end lost 5 bases, the J end lost 8 bases, and 14 bases lay between the germline ends.

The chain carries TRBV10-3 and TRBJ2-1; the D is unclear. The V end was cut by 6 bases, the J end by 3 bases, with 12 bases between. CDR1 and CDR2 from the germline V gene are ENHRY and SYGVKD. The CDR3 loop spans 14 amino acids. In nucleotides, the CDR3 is TGTGCCATCAGCCCCGACGGAAGCTACAATGAGCAGTTCTTC. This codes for CAISPDGSYNEQFF.

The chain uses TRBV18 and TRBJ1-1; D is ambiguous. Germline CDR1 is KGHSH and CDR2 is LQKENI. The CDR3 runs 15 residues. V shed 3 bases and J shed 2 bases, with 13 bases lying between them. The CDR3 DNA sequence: TGTGCCAGCTCACCGTACTCCGTGGGTAACACTGAAGCTTTCTTT. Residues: CASSPYSVGNTEAFF. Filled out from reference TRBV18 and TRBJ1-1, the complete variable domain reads NAGVMQNPRHLVRRRGQEARLRCSPMKGHSHVYWYRQLPEEGLKFMVYLQKENIIDESGMPKERFSAEFPKEGPSILRIQQVVRGDSAAYFCASSPYSVGNTEAFFGQGTRLTVV.

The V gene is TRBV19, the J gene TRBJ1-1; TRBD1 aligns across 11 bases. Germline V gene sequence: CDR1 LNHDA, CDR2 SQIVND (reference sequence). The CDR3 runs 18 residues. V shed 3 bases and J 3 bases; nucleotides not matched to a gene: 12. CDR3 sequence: CASSIGHGDRGADTEAFF. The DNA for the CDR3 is TGTGCCAGTAGTATCGGACACGGGGACAGGGGGGCGGACACTGAAGCTTTCTTT. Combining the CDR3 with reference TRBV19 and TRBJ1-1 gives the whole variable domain DGGITQSPKYLFRKEGQNVTLSCEQNLNHDAMYWYRQDPGQGLRLIYYSQIVNDFQKGDIAEGYSVSREKKESFPLTVTSAQKNPTAFYLCASSIGHGDRGADTEAFFGQGTRLTVV.

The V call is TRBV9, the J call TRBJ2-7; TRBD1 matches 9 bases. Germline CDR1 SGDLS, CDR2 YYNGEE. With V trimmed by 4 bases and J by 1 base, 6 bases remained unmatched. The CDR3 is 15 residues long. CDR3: CASSLAQGASYEQYF. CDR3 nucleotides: TGTGCCAGCAGCTTGGCACAGGGGGCTTCCTACGAGCAGTACTTC.

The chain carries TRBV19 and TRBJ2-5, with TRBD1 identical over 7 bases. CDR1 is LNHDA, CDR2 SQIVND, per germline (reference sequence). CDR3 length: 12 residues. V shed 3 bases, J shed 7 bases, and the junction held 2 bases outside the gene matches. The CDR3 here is CASSISGGTQYF. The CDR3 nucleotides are TGTGCCAGTAGTATCTCAGGGGGGACCCAGTACTTC.

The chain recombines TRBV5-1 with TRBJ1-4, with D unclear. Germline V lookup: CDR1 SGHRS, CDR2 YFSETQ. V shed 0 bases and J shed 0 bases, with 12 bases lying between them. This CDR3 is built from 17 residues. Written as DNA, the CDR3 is TGCGCCAGCAGCTTGGAGGCAAATCCCTCAACTAATGAAAAACTGTTTTTT. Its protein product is CASSLEANPSTNEKLFF.